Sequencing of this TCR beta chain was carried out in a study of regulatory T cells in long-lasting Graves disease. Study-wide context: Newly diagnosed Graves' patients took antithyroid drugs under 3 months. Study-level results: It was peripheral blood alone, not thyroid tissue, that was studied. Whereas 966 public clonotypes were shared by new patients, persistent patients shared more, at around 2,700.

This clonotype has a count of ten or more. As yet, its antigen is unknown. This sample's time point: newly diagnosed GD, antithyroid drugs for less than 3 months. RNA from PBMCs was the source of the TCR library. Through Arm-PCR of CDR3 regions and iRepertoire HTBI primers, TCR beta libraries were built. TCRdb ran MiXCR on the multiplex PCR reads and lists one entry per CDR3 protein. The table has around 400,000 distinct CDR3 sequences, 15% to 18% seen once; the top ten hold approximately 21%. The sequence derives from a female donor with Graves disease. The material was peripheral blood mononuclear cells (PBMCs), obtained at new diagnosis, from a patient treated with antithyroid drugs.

CDR3 bases: TGTGCCAGCAGTGAATGGGCAGCGGGAGGTTCTTTCGGGTCCTACAATGAGCAGTTCTTC. It is translated as CASSEWAAGGSFGSYNEQFF. The gene calls are TRBV2 and TRBJ2-1, with 9 bases aligning to TRBD2. Germline V gene data show CDR1 as SNHLY and CDR2 as FYNNEI. The CDR3 is 20 residues long. V shed 2 bases, J shed 1 base, and the junction held 15 bases outside the gene matches. The full variable domain, rest sourced from reference TRBV2 and TRBJ2-1, is EPEVTQTPSHQVTQMGQEVILRCVPISNHLYFYWYRQILGQKVEFLVSFYNNEISEKSEIFDDQFSVERPDGSNFTLKIRSTKLEDSAMYFCASSEWAAGGSFGSYNEQFFGPGTRLTVL.